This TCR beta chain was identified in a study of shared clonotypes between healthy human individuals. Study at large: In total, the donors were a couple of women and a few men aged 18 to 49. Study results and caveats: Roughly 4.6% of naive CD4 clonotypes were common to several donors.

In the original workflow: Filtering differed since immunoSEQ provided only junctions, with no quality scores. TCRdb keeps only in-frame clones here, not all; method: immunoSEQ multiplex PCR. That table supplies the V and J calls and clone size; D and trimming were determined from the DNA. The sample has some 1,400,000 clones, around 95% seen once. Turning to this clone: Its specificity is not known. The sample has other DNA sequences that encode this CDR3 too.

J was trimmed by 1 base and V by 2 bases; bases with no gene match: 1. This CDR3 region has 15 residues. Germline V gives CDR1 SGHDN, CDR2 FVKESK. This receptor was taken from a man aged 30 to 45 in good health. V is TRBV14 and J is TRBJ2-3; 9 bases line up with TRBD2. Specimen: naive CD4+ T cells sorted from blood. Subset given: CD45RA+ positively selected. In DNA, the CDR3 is TGTGCCAGCAGCCAAAGGACTAGCGGCACAGATACGCAGTATTTT. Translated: CASSQRTSGTDTQYF. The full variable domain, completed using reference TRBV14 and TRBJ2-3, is EAGVTQFPSHSVIEKGQTVTLRCDPISGHDNLYWYRRVMGKEIKFLLHFVKESKQDESGMPNNRFLAERTGGTYSTLKVQPAELEDSGVYFCASSQRTSGTDTQYFGPGTRLTVL.